The 2 T cell receptor beta chains listed next were all sequenced from one sample in a study of siplizumab effects on memory and regulatory T cells. This table comes from immunoSEQ multiplex PCR, and its TCRdb copy is limited to in-frame clones, with some not included. The sample consists of 50,000 or so clones, roughly 87% of them appearing once. Sequencing used naive CD8+ T cells sorted from blood. These receptor sequences come from a human donor in good health.

The rearrangement joins TRBV7-2 to TRBJ2-1, with 13 bases matching TRBD2. The CDR3 is made up of 16 amino acids. The V gene end was trimmed by 4 bases and the J gene end by 6 bases; junction bases not matched to a gene: 6. From germline, CDR1 is SGHTA and CDR2 FQGNSA. This chain's CDR3 is CASSSPLAGGSNEQFF. The CDR3 DNA is TGTGCCAGCAGCTCCCCACTAGCGGGGGGGAGCAATGAGCAGTTCTTC.

This clone came up once. J is TRBJ2-3 and V is TRBV7-9; D remains ambiguous. Between the trimmed V and J ends, which lost 5 bases and 4 bases, there was a span of 13 bases. Per the germline V gene, CDR1 is SEHNR and CDR2 is FQNEAQ (reference sequence). CDR3 size: 14 residues. The CDR3: CASSPKLGADTQYF. The CDR3 nucleotides are TGTGCCAGCAGCCCAAAGCTCGGAGCAGATACGCAGTATTTT. Supplemented by reference TRBV7-9 and TRBJ2-3, the full variable domain reads DTGVSQNPRHKITKRGQNVTFRCDPISEHNRLYWYRQTLGQGPEFLTYFQNEAQLEKSRLLSDRFSAERPKGSFSTLEIQRTEQGDSAMYLCASSPKLGADTQYFGPGTRLTVL.